This TCR beta chain was obtained from a study of blood T cell repertoires in COVID-19. The CDR3 loop spans 14 amino acids. V was pared by 5 bases and J by 5 bases, with 5 bases of the junction left unmatched. Germline V gives CDR1 MNHEY, CDR2 SVGAGI. Sequencing was performed with immunoSEQ multiplex PCR; in TCRdb, only in-frame clones are kept and a portion is missing. The table shows roughly 200,000 clones, with roughly nine tenths occurring only once. The chain carries TRBV6-5 and TRBJ2-7, with 11 bases identical to TRBD2. Sequenced input: peripheral blood. This receptor was taken from a man aged 35 to 55 with acute or convalescent COVID-19. DNA for the CDR3: TGTGCCAGCAGTCGCGGGACTAGCGGAAACGAGCAGTACTTC. This sequence encodes CASSRGTSGNEQYF.